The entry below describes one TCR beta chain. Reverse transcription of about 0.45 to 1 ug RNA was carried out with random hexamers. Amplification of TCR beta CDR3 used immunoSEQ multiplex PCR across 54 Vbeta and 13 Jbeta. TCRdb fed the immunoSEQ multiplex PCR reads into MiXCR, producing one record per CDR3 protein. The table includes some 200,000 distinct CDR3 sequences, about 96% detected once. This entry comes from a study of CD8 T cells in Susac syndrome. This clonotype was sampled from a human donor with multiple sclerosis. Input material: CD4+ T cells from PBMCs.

The CDR3 nucleotides read TGTGCCAGCAGCCAAACCTGGGGGGAGAATGAGCAGTTCTTC. Residues: CASSQTWGENEQFF. V usage is TRBV3-1 and J usage is TRBJ2-1; D is perhaps TRBD2 (6 bases). V lost 2 bases and J 7 bases, leaving 12 bases between the germline ends. Germline V gives CDR1 LGHDT, CDR2 YNNKEL (reference sequence). The CDR3 runs to 14 residues.